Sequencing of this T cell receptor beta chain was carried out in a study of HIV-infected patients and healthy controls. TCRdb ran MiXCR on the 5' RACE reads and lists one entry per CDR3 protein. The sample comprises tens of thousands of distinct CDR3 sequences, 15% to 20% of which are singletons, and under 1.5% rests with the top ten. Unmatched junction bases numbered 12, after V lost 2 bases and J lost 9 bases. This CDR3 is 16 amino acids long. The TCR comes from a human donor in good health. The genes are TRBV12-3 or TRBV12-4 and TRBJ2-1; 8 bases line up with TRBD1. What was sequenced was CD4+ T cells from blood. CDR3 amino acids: CASSLSGQGSEGEQFF. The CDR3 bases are TGTGCCAGCAGTTTATCCGGACAGGGAAGTGAGGGTGAGCAGTTCTTC.